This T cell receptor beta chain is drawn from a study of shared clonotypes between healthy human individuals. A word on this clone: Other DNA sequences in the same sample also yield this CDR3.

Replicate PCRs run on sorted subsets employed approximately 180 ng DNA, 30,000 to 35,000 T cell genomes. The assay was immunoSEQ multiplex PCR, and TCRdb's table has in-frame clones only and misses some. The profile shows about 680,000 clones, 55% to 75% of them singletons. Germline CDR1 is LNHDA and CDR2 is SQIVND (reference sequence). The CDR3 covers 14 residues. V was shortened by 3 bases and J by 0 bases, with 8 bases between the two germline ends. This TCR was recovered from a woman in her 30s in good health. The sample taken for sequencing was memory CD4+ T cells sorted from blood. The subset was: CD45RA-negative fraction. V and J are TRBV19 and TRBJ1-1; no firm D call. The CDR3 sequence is CASSIKGMNTEAFF. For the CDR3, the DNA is TGTGCCAGTAGTATTAAAGGGATGAACACTGAAGCTTTCTTT.